This TCR beta chain was sequenced for a study of vaccination effects on CD4 cells after COVID-19. On the study more broadly: Each person got two doses of an mRNA SARS-CoV-2 vaccine, BNT162b2 or mRNA-1273.

Sequencing was performed with immunoSEQ multiplex PCR; in TCRdb, only in-frame clones are kept and a portion is missing. The data hold around 25,000 clones, with around 73% observed a single time. After more than 8 days in culture, the CD4+ T cells were isolated. Both day 3 and day 7 saw half the medium replaced with IL-2 medium. General observations from the study: Late post-vaccination, clones induced by infection and those induced by vaccine underwent marked clonal contraction. In the study, convalescent patients were few, and early post-infection timepoints were absent.

The CDR3 is made up of 15 amino acids. Trimming took off 4 bases at V and 5 bases at J, with 18 bases between the two ends. Germline V gene data show CDR1 as MDHEN and CDR2 as SYDVKM. Worth noting for this clone: Its antigen is as yet unknown.

The sequencing here drew on CD4+ T cells from PBMCs cultured without peptide, taken before COVID-19 vaccination. This sequence was found in a human donor who received a COVID-19 vaccine. The chain has TRBV28 and TRBJ2-7, with D tentatively TRBD2 (6 bases). CDR3 in amino acids: CASSSYTGSVHEQYF. The CDR3 nucleotides are TGTGCCAGCAGTTCCTATACCGGGAGCGTCCACGAGCAGTACTTC.